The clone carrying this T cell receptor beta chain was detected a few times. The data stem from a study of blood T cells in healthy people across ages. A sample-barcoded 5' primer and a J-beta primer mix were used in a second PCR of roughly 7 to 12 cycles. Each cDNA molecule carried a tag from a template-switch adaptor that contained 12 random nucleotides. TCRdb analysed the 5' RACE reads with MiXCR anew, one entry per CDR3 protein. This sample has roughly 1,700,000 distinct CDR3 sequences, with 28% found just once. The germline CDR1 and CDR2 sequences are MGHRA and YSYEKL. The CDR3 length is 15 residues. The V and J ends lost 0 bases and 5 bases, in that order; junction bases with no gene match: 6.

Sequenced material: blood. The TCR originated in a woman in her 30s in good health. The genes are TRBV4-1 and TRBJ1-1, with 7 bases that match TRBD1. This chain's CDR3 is CASSQDHSGGTEAFF. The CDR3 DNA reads TGCGCCAGCAGCCAAGATCATTCAGGGGGGACTGAAGCTTTCTTT.